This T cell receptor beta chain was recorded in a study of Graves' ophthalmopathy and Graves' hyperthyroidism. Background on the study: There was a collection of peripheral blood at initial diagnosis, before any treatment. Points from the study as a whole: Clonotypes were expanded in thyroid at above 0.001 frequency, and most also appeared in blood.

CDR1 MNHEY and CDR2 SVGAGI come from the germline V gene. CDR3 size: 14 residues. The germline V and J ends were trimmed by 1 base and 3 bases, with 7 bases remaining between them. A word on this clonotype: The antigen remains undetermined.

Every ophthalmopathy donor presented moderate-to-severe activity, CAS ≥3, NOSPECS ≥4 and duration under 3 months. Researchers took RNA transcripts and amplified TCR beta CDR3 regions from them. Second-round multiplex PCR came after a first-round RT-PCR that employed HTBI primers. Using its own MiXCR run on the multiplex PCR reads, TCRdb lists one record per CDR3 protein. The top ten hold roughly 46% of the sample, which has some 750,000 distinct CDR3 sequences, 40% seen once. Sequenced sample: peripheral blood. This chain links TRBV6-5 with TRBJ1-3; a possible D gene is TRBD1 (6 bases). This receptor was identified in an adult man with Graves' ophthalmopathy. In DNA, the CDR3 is TGTGCCAGCAGTTACTTAGGGGGTGGAAACACCATATATTTT. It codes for CASSYLGGGNTIYF.